These 29 T cell receptor beta chains came from one sample sequenced in a study of cytomegalovirus exposure and HLA in healthy donors. PCR primers comprised 60 Vbeta and 13 Jbeta primers. TCRdb's table, derived via immunoSEQ multiplex PCR, lists solely in-frame clones and lacks some. The sample carries 90,000 to 130,000 clones, around 70% recorded once. What was sequenced was PBMCs. The receptors here all came from a man aged 25-45 years in good health and CMV-seropositive.

This rearrangement joins TRBV10-2 to TRBJ2-7, with no clear D. From germline, CDR1 is WSHSY and CDR2 SAAADI. The V end lost 8 bases, the J end lost 2 bases, and 10 bases lay between the germline ends. The CDR3 runs to 12 residues. Written as DNA, the CDR3 is TGCGCCAGCTCCGGTAGTCCCTACGAGCAGTACTTC. Translation gives CASSGSPYEQYF.

This clone turned up a few times. V usage is TRBV21-1 and J usage is TRBJ1-2; the table's D call of TRBD1 was not tested on the DNA. TRBV21-1 is a known pseudogene. CDR3 length: 14 residues. The CDR3, as DNA: TGTGCCAGCAGCTCCCAACAGGGACCCTCGGGAAGGACCTTC. This translates into CASSSQQGPSGRTF.

In this sample, this clone turned up a few times. The chain is built from TRBV7-2 and TRBJ2-3, with a tentative D call TRBD1 (6 bases). The CDR3 runs to 15 residues. V was clipped by 1 base and J by 3 bases, with 11 bases between them. CDR1 and CDR2 (germline): SGHTA, FQGNSA. DNA of the CDR3: TGTGCCAGCAGCTTAGAGGGCAGGGGTACAGATACGCAGTATTTT. Residues: CASSLEGRGTDTQYF.

The chain recombines TRBV9 with TRBJ1-2, with TRBD1 identical over 7 bases. The junction had 7 bases not matched to a gene; V was cut back by 4 bases and J by 4 bases. CDR1 and CDR2 (germline): SGDLS, YYNGEE. This CDR3 contains 14 residues. CDR3 sequence: CASSPRQGIYGYTF. The CDR3 bases are TGTGCCAGCAGCCCTCGACAGGGAATCTATGGCTACACCTTC.

The chain carries TRBV6-1 and TRBJ2-7; 7 bases line up with TRBD1. V shed 6 bases and J 4 bases; nucleotides not matched to a gene: 6. The V gene's germline CDR1 is MNHNS and CDR2 SASEGT. This CDR3 is built from 13 residues. For the CDR3, the DNA is TGTGCCAGCAGGAACAGGGGAGAATACGAGCAGTACGTC. Protein: CASRNRGEYEQYV.

On this clone: The same CDR3 can be traced to other DNA sequences in this sample. The chain links TRBV7-2 to TRBJ2-2; unclear D gene. CDR1 SGHTA and CDR2 FQGNSA come from the germline V gene. V dropped 5 bases and J dropped 1 base, with 8 bases sitting between them. There are 14 residues in the CDR3. The CDR3 nucleotides are TGTGCCAGCAGCCCCTCAGGGAACACCGGGGAGCTGTTTTTT. Its translation: CASSPSGNTGELFF.

This sequence joins TRBV10-3 and TRBJ2-5; TRBD2 matches at 11 bases. J was trimmed by 5 bases and V by 0 bases; bases with no gene match: 2. The germline CDR1 and CDR2 sequences are ENHRY and SYGVKD. The CDR3 consists of 15 residues. The CDR3 sequence: CAISESRTSGETQYF. In nucleotides, the CDR3 is TGTGCCATCAGTGAGTCCCGGACTAGCGGGGAGACCCAGTACTTC.

The chain joins TRBV27 to TRBJ1-4; D is perhaps TRBD1 (6 bases). This CDR3 has 14 residues. V was trimmed by 5 bases and J by 4 bases, leaving 11 bases between them. From germline, CDR1 is MNHEY and CDR2 SMNVEV (reference sequence). CDR3 coding DNA: TGTGCCAGCAGTCCAGGACAGTTTAATGAAAAACTGTTTTTT. Its translation is CASSPGQFNEKLFF.

V is TRBV10-3 and J is TRBJ2-5, with TRBD1 matching over 10 bases. CDR1 is ENHRY, CDR2 SYGVKD, per germline. The CDR3 spans 15 residues. The V segment lost 3 bases and the J segment 4 bases; nucleotides outside the gene matches: 5. CDR3 sequence (DNA): TGTGCCATCAGTGACCGGGACAGGGGAGGAGAGACCCAGTACTTC. Protein product: CAISDRDRGGETQYF.

V and J are TRBV5-8 and TRBJ1-3; perhaps TRBD1 as D (6 bases). V lost 0 bases, J lost 4 bases, and 14 bases lay in between. The CDR3 spans 16 residues. From germline, CDR1 is SGHTS and CDR2 YDEGEE. The CDR3 DNA reads as TGTGCCAGCAGCTTGGAGGGGGACCCCCGGGGAAACACCATATATTTT. Its protein product is CASSLEGDPRGNTIYF.

This rearrangement joins TRBV7-9 to TRBJ2-1, with D possibly being TRBD1 (6 bases). Trimming pared 5 bases from V and 2 bases from J, leaving 16 bases between. Germline CDR1 and CDR2: SEHNR and FQNEAQ (reference sequence). This CDR3 spans 16 amino acids. CDR3 nucleotides: TGTGCCAGCAGCCCAGGGGCCAGGGGAGCCTACAATGAGCAGTTCTTC. Translated: CASSPGARGAYNEQFF.

The J gene is TRBJ1-1, the V gene TRBV28; possibly TRBD1 for D (5 bases). This CDR3 is built from 16 residues. V was shortened by 3 bases and J by 0 bases, with 14 bases between the two germline ends. The germline CDR1 and CDR2 sequences are MDHEN and SYDVKM. CDR3 protein: CASSFQQGSMNTEAFF. The CDR3 bases are TGTGCCAGCAGTTTTCAGCAGGGATCCATGAACACTGAAGCTTTCTTT.

The V call is TRBV7-2, the J call TRBJ1-3; 7 bases are a match to TRBD1. The CDR3 spans 19 residues. Germline V gene lookup returns CDR1 SGHTA and CDR2 FQGNSA. V was pared by 5 bases and J by 0 bases, with 16 bases of the junction left unmatched. CDR3 sequence reads: CASSVDRASPRFSGNTIYF. The CDR3 DNA sequence: TGTGCCAGCAGCGTAGACAGGGCATCCCCCCGATTCTCTGGAAACACCATATATTTT.

This chain connects TRBV11-3 to TRBJ2-7; D may be TRBD1 (6 bases). This CDR3 comprises 14 residues. Germline-derived CDR1 and CDR2 are SGHNT and YENEEA. Trimming removed 4 bases at V and 4 bases at J, with 14 bases between. As DNA, the CDR3 is TGTGCCAGCAGCTCCCGGGACACCGATTACGAGCAGTACGTC. Its protein product is CASSSRDTDYEQYV.

This chain joins TRBV28 and TRBJ2-3, with D hard to call. Trimming stripped 6 bases from V and 2 bases from J, with 12 bases between. CDR1 MDHEN and CDR2 SYDVKM come from the germline V gene. The CDR3 runs 14 residues. The chain's CDR3 is CASSPGGTTDTQYF. CDR3 DNA: TGTGCCAGCAGCCCCGGCGGAACCACAGATACGCAGTATTTT.

To note about this clone: One junction end does not reproduce the germline sequence, and a read error may be involved. The chain combines TRBV7-6 with TRBJ2-1; 7 bases map to TRBD2. CDR1 and CDR2 from the germline V gene are SGHVS and FNYEAQ. The CDR3 loop spans 15 amino acids. The CDR3 DNA reads TGTGCCGGCAGTTTCGGAGGACTAGACTACAATGAGCAGTTCTTC. This sequence encodes CAGSFGGLDYNEQFF.

CDR3: CASSAILTGNTEAFF. CDR3 DNA sequence: TGTGCCAGCAGCGCAATACTTACAGGGAATACTGAAGCTTTCTTT. This rearrangement joins TRBV9 to TRBJ1-1; weak D call: TRBD1 (6 bases). This CDR3 contains 15 residues. Trimming pared 3 bases from V and 5 bases from J, leaving 17 bases between. Germline CDR1 SGDLS, CDR2 YYNGEE.

This clone showed up just a few times. The rearrangement links TRBV4-3 to TRBJ2-2, with 7 positions matching TRBD1. This CDR3 has 14 amino acids. Looked up from germline, CDR1 is LGHNA and CDR2 is YSLEER. V lost 4 bases to trimming and J lost 2 bases; unmatched junction nucleotides: 1. The CDR3 is CASSPGGNTGELFF. DNA of the CDR3: TGCGCCAGCAGCCCAGGGGGAAACACCGGGGAGCTGTTTTTT.

This clone was detected only once. The chain combines TRBV5-1 with TRBJ2-1, with no clear D. The germline V gene has CDR1 SGHRS and CDR2 YFSETQ. This CDR3 spans 13 amino acids. V lost 1 base, J lost 5 bases, and 7 bases lay in between. The CDR3 coding sequence is TGCGCCAGCAGCTTGCGGGTAGACAATGAGCAGTTCTTC. It translates to CASSLRVDNEQFF.

The chain joins TRBV23-1 to TRBJ1-1; 10 bases agree with TRBD1. TRBV23-1 is labeled an ORF, and its function is uncertain. V lost 1 base to trimming and J lost 3 bases; unmatched junction nucleotides: 8. This CDR3 is 17 amino acids long. The CDR3 nucleotides are TGCGCCAGCAGTCAATTGGGACAGGGGTCGATTGACACTGAAGCTTTCTTT. Translation gives CASSQLGQGSIDTEAFF.

The rearrangement links TRBV10-3 to TRBJ1-3; D might be TRBD1 (6 bases). The CDR3 runs 15 residues. V was pared by 6 bases and J by 1 base, with 13 bases between. CDR1 is ENHRY and CDR2 is SYGVKD in the germline V gene. The CDR3 DNA reads TGTGCCATCAGGCCCACCGGGACATCTGGAAACACCATATATTTT. It encodes CAIRPTGTSGNTIYF.

V usage is TRBV4-2 and J usage is TRBJ1-1; D may be TRBD1 (6 bases). The CDR3 consists of 13 residues. The V gene lost 4 bases and the J gene lost 1 base, with 7 bases spanning the gap. Per germline, CDR1 LGHNA and CDR2 YNFKEQ. CDR3 residues: CASSPTGNTEAFF. The DNA for the CDR3 is TGTGCCAGCAGCCCGACAGGGAACACTGAAGCTTTCTTT.

This chain connects TRBV5-1 to TRBJ1-2, with D possibly matching TRBD1 (6 bases). Trimming took 2 bases from V and 3 from J, leaving 8 bases between them. The CDR3 has 13 amino acids. Germline loops: CDR1 SGHRS, CDR2 YFSETQ. The DNA for the CDR3 is TGCGCCAGCAGCTTTGAGGGGGACTATGGCTACACCTTC. Protein: CASSFEGDYGYTF.

This rearrangement joins TRBV6-6 to TRBJ2-3, with D perhaps matching TRBD2 (6 bases). The germline V gene has CDR1 MNHNY and CDR2 SVGAGI (reference sequence). The CDR3 covers 15 residues. Trimming removed 7 bases at V and 2 bases at J, with 16 bases between. CDR3 sequence: CASTKQLGLTDTQYF. The DNA for the CDR3 is TGTGCCAGCACGAAACAATTGGGACTCACAGATACGCAGTATTTT.

The rearrangement uses TRBV18 and TRBJ1-1; 7 positions agree with TRBD1. CDR3 length equals 13 residues. The V gene end was trimmed by 8 bases and the J gene end by 0 bases; junction bases not matched to a gene: 3. Germline-derived CDR1 and CDR2 are KGHSH and LQKENI. Written as DNA, the CDR3 is TGTGCCAGCCTTACAGGGGTGAACACTGAAGCTTTCTTT. Translated: CASLTGVNTEAFF. The variable domain in full, with the rest retrieved from reference TRBV18 and TRBJ1-1, is NAGVMQNPRHLVRRRGQEARLRCSPMKGHSHVYWYRQLPEEGLKFMVYLQKENIIDESGMPKERFSAEFPKEGPSILRIQQVVRGDSAAYFCASLTGVNTEAFFGQGTRLTVV.

The rearrangement uses TRBV12-5 and TRBJ2-5; no definite D call. Gene TRBJ2-7 matches the end of the DNA better, so the J call may be wrong. Germline V gene sequence: CDR1 LGHNT, CDR2 FRNRAP. The CDR3 contains 13 residues. CDR3: CASGFAAGYEQYF. For the CDR3, the DNA is TGTGCTAGTGGTTTTGCAGCCGGGTACGAGCAGTACTTC.

This clone was recorded a few times. The chain couples TRBV6-6 to TRBJ1-3, with D uncertain. The V end was cut by 2 bases, the J end by 3 bases, with 14 bases between. The CDR3 loop spans 16 amino acids. Germline V CDR1 and CDR2: MNHNY, SVGAGI (reference sequence). Here the CDR3 DNA reads TGTGCCAGCAGTTACACCGCCGGGTCGGTTGGAAACACCATATATTTT. It specifies CASSYTAGSVGNTIYF.

This chain links TRBV7-3 with TRBJ2-3, with 7 positions matching TRBD1. Looked up from germline, CDR1 is SGHTA and CDR2 is FQGTGA. The CDR3 sequence is 15 residues long. J was trimmed by 3 bases and V by 5 bases; bases with no gene match: 8. CDR3 nucleotides: TGTGCCAGCAGCCGATCCGGGACAGATACAGATACGCAGTATTTT. Its translation: CASSRSGTDTDTQYF. The entire variable domain, with the rest obtained from reference TRBV7-3 and TRBJ2-3, is as follows: GAGVSQTPSNKVTEKGKYVELRCDPISGHTALYWYRQSLGQGPEFLIYFQGTGAADDSGLPNDRFFAVRPEGSVSTLKIQRTERGDSAVYLCASSRSGTDTDTQYFGPGTRLTVL.

This clone has only one observation. The chain employs TRBV19 and TRBJ1-1, with D tentatively TRBD1 (5 bases). The V and J ends lost 3 bases and 7 bases respectively, with 21 bases between them. Looked up from germline, CDR1 is LNHDA and CDR2 is SQIVND (reference sequence). This CDR3 is 16 amino acids long. For the CDR3, the DNA is TGTGCCAGTAGTATGTGGAGTGATGTACAGGTTTTTGAAGCTTTCTTT. It translates to CASSMWSDVQVFEAFF. The full variable domain, its missing parts supplied by reference TRBV19 and TRBJ1-1, is DGGITQSPKYLFRKEGQNVTLSCEQNLNHDAMYWYRQDPGQGLRLIYYSQIVNDFQKGDIAEGYSVSREKKESFPLTVTSAQKNPTAFYLCASSMWSDVQVFEAFFGQGTRLTVV.